The 10 T cell receptor beta chains in this list originate from one sample, sequenced in a study of a mutant IDH1 vaccine in newly diagnosed glioma. Data came from immunoSEQ multiplex PCR; TCRdb stores just in-frame clones and leaves some out. The table includes fewer than 70,000 clones, approximately 90% detected once. This sample's time point: week 5, during vaccination. Topical imiquimod was applied with each vaccine dose, which held 300 ug of mutant IDH1 20-mer peptide. No antigen is known for these receptors. The input for sequencing was PBMCs, taken from a glioma patient whose treatment included an IDH1 peptide vaccine. These receptors all stem from a middle-aged woman with glioma.

The rearrangement uses TRBV10-3 and TRBJ2-1, with 13 bases lining up with TRBD2. The CDR3 covers 18 residues. The trim removed 2 bases at V and 7 bases at J, leaving 11 bases unmatched. Germline assignment: CDR1 ENHRY and CDR2 SYGVKD. CDR3 nucleotide sequence: TGTGCCATCAGTGAGCCCGATACTAGCGGGAGGGGGGGGAATGAGCAGTTCTTC. Amino acid sequence: CAISEPDTSGRGGNEQFF.

The chain employs TRBV6-1 and TRBJ2-3, with D perhaps matching TRBD2 (5 bases). Trimming took off 2 bases at V and 2 bases at J, with 8 bases between the two ends. CDR3 length equals 14 residues. The V gene's germline CDR1 is MNHNS and CDR2 SASEGT. CDR3 nucleotides: TGTGCCAGCAGTGAACGGGGTAACACAGATACGCAGTATTTT. It specifies CASSERGNTDTQYF.

The gene calls are TRBV9 and TRBJ2-1; 9 bases line up with TRBD2. The CDR3 length is 15 residues. V was pared by 5 bases and J by 0 bases, with 3 bases of the junction left unmatched. Germline CDR1 is SGDLS and CDR2 is YYNGEE. CDR3 region: CASSLAGSSYNEQFF. CDR3 in DNA: TGTGCCAGCAGTCTAGCGGGGAGCTCCTACAATGAGCAGTTCTTC.

The chain is built from TRBV30 and TRBJ2-2; 9 bases line up with TRBD2. V lost 3 bases, J lost 4 bases, and 6 bases stayed unmatched. CDR1 and CDR2 from the germline V gene are GTSNPN and SVGIG (reference sequence). The CDR3 covers 15 residues. CDR3: CAWRQLAGGTGELFF. CDR3 DNA: TGTGCCTGGAGGCAACTAGCGGGTGGCACCGGGGAGCTGTTTTTT.

The rearrangement joins TRBV6-5 to TRBJ2-5; the D gene is possibly TRBD1 (5 bases). V lost 6 bases, J lost 7 bases, and 15 bases lay in between. Per the germline V gene, CDR1 is MNHEY and CDR2 is SVGAGI. The CDR3 has 13 amino acids. The CDR3 DNA sequence: TGTGCCAGCAGCTCTTCCTACACAGGGACCCAGTACTTC. Protein product: CASSSSYTGTQYF.

The rearrangement joins TRBV7-9 to TRBJ1-1; the D is unclear. CDR3 size: 13 residues. CDR1 is SEHNR and CDR2 is FQNEAQ in the germline V gene (reference sequence). V was trimmed by 5 bases and J by 0 bases, leaving 7 bases between them. CDR3 DNA: TGTGCCAGCAGCGGCCGACTGAACACTGAAGCTTTCTTT. Residues: CASSGRLNTEAFF. The whole variable domain, remainder taken from reference TRBV7-9 and TRBJ1-1, is DTGVSQNPRHKITKRGQNVTFRCDPISEHNRLYWYRQTLGQGPEFLTYFQNEAQLEKSRLLSDRFSAERPKGSFSTLEIQRTEQGDSAMYLCASSGRLNTEAFFGQGTRLTVV.

The chain has TRBV9 and TRBJ2-1, with 8 bases aligning to TRBD2. There are 16 residues in the CDR3. V lost 4 bases, J lost 7 bases, and 13 bases stayed unmatched. Per germline, CDR1 SGDLS and CDR2 YYNGEE. CDR3 loop: CASSYPRGGARNEQFF. CDR3 coding DNA: TGTGCCAGCAGCTACCCCCGGGGGGGGGCTAGGAATGAGCAGTTCTTC.

V usage is TRBV10-2 and J usage is TRBJ2-7; 8 bases are a match to TRBD2. Per germline, CDR1 WSHSY and CDR2 SAAADI. V was clipped by 0 bases and J by 2 bases; unmatched bases: 3. The CDR3 totals 15 residues. This chain's CDR3 is CASSESSGVTYEQYF. The CDR3 DNA reads TGCGCCAGCAGTGAGTCTAGCGGGGTAACCTACGAGCAGTACTTC.

This chain connects TRBV7-2 to TRBJ1-1; D is uncertain. The CDR3 has 15 residues. Trimming pared 5 bases from V and 1 base from J, leaving 14 bases between. Looked up from germline, CDR1 is SGHTA and CDR2 is FQGNSA. Here the CDR3 reads CASSPSGTWNTEAFF. Written as DNA, the CDR3 is TGTGCCAGCAGCCCTTCGGGAACATGGAACACTGAAGCTTTCTTT.

In the case of this clone: Sequence at one end of the junction differs from germline and may be a read error. The chain is built from TRBV7-7 and TRBJ2-5; D gene ambiguous. CDR1 and CDR2 (germline): SSHAT, FNYEAQ (reference sequence). CDR3 size: 13 residues. CDR3: CASSLESWETQYF. The CDR3 coding sequence is TGTGCTAGCAGCTTAGAGTCTTGGGAGACCCAGTACTTC.